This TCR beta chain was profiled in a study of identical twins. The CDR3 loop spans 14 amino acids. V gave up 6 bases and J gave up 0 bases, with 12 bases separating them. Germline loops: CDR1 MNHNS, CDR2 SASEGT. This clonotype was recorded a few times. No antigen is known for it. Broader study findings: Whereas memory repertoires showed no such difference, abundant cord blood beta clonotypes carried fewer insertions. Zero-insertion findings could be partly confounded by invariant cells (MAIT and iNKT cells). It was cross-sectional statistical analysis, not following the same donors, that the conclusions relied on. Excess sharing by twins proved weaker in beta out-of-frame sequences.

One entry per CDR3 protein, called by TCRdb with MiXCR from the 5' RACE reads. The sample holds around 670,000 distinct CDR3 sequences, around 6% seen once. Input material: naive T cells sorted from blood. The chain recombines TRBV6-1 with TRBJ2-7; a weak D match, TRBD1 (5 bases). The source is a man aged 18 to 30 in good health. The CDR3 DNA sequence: TGTGCCAGCAGACCGACAGCACTCTCCTACGAGCAGTACTTC. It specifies CASRPTALSYEQYF.